These 15 T cell receptor beta chains were all obtained from the same sample, sequenced in a study of blood T cell repertoires in COVID-19 (dated by TCRdb to 2018 to 2021). The protocol used for the library was the immunoSEQ multiplex PCR assay. TCRdb provides this immuneACCESS table in a form limited to in-frame rearrangements. Some clones are lacking; in checked studies, under half of them reflect an unresolved V gene, and why the rest are absent is not known. For this sample the table gives a few hundred thousand clones, of which approximately 90% were detected only once. About 3% of the sample is taken by the ten largest. Sequencing was done on a sample of peripheral blood. The receptors were sampled from a woman in her 30s with active or convalescent COVID-19.

The V gene is TRBV28, the J gene TRBJ1-5, with D possibly being TRBD1 (5 bases). Per germline, CDR1 MDHEN and CDR2 SYDVKM. This CDR3 has 16 residues. V was shortened by 6 bases and J by 3 bases, with 18 bases between the two germline ends. The DNA for the CDR3 is TGTGCCAGCAGACGGGGGACTTCGGGGGTCAATCAGCCCCAGCATTTT. The encoded protein is CASRRGTSGVNQPQHF.

The V and J genes are TRBV11-2 and TRBJ1-6; D not resolved. Germline V gene lookup returns CDR1 SGHAT and CDR2 FQNNGV. The germline V and J ends were trimmed by 1 base and 5 bases, with 6 bases remaining between them. The CDR3 runs to 14 residues. The CDR3: CASSLGGNNSPLHF. In DNA, the CDR3 is TGTGCCAGCAGCTTAGGAGGGAATAATTCACCCCTCCACTTT.

This clone has only a few counts. The gene calls are TRBV7-9 and TRBJ1-6; perhaps TRBD1 as D (6 bases). This CDR3 region has 16 residues. With 5 bases removed from V and 10 bases from J, the gap between germline ends came to 21 bases. The germline CDR1 and CDR2 sequences are SEHNR and FQNEAQ (reference sequence). CDR3 sequence: CASSPSGAPGASPLHF. Written as DNA, the CDR3 is TGTGCCAGCAGCCCCTCGGGCGCCCCAGGGGCCTCACCCCTCCACTTT.

The J gene is TRBJ1-1, the V gene TRBV19, with unresolved D. V lost 5 bases and J 6 bases, leaving 13 bases between the germline ends. Per the germline V gene, CDR1 is LNHDA and CDR2 is SQIVND (reference sequence). The CDR3 is 13 amino acids. The CDR3 sequence: CASSYLAGPEAFF. In DNA form, the CDR3 reads TGTGCCAGTAGTTATTTGGCAGGCCCTGAAGCTTTCTTT.

The V gene is TRBV3-1 (or the pseudogene TRBV3-2), the J gene TRBJ2-2; tentative D call: TRBD1 (6 bases). Trimming took 2 bases from V and 6 from J, leaving 13 bases between them. The CDR3 is made up of 15 amino acids. Germline V CDR1 and CDR2: LGHDT, YNNKEL (reference sequence). CDR3 nucleotide sequence: TGTGCCAGCAGCCAAACAGGGTCTACCCCCGGGGAGCTGTTTTTT. Residues: CASSQTGSTPGELFF.

The V gene is TRBV28, the J gene TRBJ1-2; 7 positions agree with TRBD1. This CDR3 spans 14 amino acids. Germline CDR1 MDHEN, CDR2 SYDVKM. Trimming took 7 bases from V and 4 from J; bases not matched to a gene: 9. CDR3 protein: CASNIQDRFYGYTF. CDR3 sequence (DNA): TGTGCCAGCAACATCCAGGACAGGTTCTATGGCTACACCTTC.

V and J are TRBV3-1 (or the pseudogene TRBV3-2) and TRBJ1-5; D gene unclear. Germline V lookup: CDR1 LGHDT, CDR2 YNNKEL (reference sequence). The CDR3 consists of 14 residues. V was pared by 4 bases and J by 9 bases, with 16 bases between. DNA of the CDR3: TGTGCCAGCAGCCTAAACCCGGTAAAGCGGCCCCAGCATTTT. It is translated as CASSLNPVKRPQHF.

This chain connects TRBV12-3 or TRBV12-4 to TRBJ1-3; D remains ambiguous. Trimming pared 7 bases from V and 0 bases from J, leaving 4 bases between. The CDR3 covers 12 residues. CDR3 bases: TGTGCCAGCACCCTCTCTGGAAACACCATATATTTT. This gives the protein CASTLSGNTIYF.

The chain carries TRBV3-1 (or the pseudogene TRBV3-2) and TRBJ1-1; TRBD1 aligns across 10 bases. Germline V gene sequence: CDR1 LGHDT, CDR2 YNNKEL (reference sequence). After removal of 6 bases from V and 5 bases from J, the junction contained 12 bases not matched to a gene. This CDR3 region has 16 residues. The CDR3 DNA reads TGTGCCAGCAGTCGTAGTTCCGGGACAGGGGTGACTGAAGCTTTCTTT. Its translation is CASSRSSGTGVTEAFF.

The CDR3 DNA reads TGCGCCAGCAGCTTGGGAGGACACCGCTCCTACGAGCAGTACTTC. Its protein is CASSLGGHRSYEQYF. The genes are TRBV5-1 and TRBJ2-7; D might be TRBD1 (5 bases). Germline V gene data show CDR1 as SGHRS and CDR2 as YFSETQ. The CDR3 runs to 15 residues. Trimming cost V 0 bases and J 0 bases, with 10 bases left between them.

This CDR3 is CATNALRDRNGLGNTEAFF. The CDR3 region has the DNA TGTGCCACTAACGCCCTCCGGGACAGAAATGGGTTGGGGAACACTGAAGCTTTCTTT. The chain uses TRBV19 and TRBJ1-1; 7 nucleotides line up with TRBD1. Germline-derived CDR1 and CDR2 are LNHDA and SQIVND (reference sequence). The CDR3 is 19 amino acids. V lost 10 bases and J lost 1; bases outside the gene matches: 24.

Comments on this clone: One junction end does not reproduce the germline sequence, and a read error may be involved. The chain is built from TRBV6-1 and TRBJ1-2; weak D call: TRBD1 (5 bases). This CDR3 region has 16 residues. Germline CDR1 MNHNS, CDR2 SASEGT. In DNA, the CDR3 is TGTGCCAGCAGTGAAGGGGGGGGTATCGGACCCGAGGAGGGAAATTTC. Translated, it gives CASSEGGGIGPEEGNF.

This clone is a singleton in its sample. The V and J genes are TRBV13 and TRBJ1-1; D not certain. The CDR3 is made up of 16 amino acids. Germline V lookup: CDR1 PRHDT, CDR2 FYEKMQ (reference sequence). The germline V and J ends were trimmed by 4 bases and 1 base, with 16 bases remaining between them. The CDR3 loop reads CASSSPPGPRNTEAFF. The CDR3, as DNA: TGTGCCAGCAGCTCACCCCCTGGTCCGAGGAACACTGAAGCTTTCTTT.

The chain is built from TRBV19 and TRBJ1-2; weak D call: TRBD1 (6 bases). The CDR3 has 15 residues. V lost 4 bases and J lost 7, with 19 bases in between. Germline V gene sequence: CDR1 LNHDA, CDR2 SQIVND (reference sequence). CDR3 protein: CASSTRTATIFGYTF. In nucleotides, the CDR3 is TGTGCCAGTAGTACCCGGACAGCCACCATCTTTGGCTACACCTTC.

The chain is built from TRBV5-6 and TRBJ2-1, with 7 bases matching TRBD2. V lost 4 bases and J lost 8; bases outside the gene matches: 3. Looked up from germline, CDR1 is SGHDT and CDR2 is YYEEEE. The CDR3 extends over 12 amino acids. The CDR3 spells CASSAGVHEQFF. CDR3 DNA: TGTGCCAGCAGCGCGGGGGTGCATGAGCAGTTCTTC.